What follows are 3 T cell receptor beta chains derived from one specimen sequenced in a study of early T cells in non-severe SARS-CoV-2 infection. TCRdb reprocessed the 5' RACE reads via MiXCR and lists one record per CDR3 protein. The table records about 70,000 distinct CDR3 sequences, 4.6% of them present only once. The specimen was whole blood, collected at baseline. The receptors were sampled from an adult who was a healthcare worker with PCR-confirmed SARS-CoV-2 infection or an uninfected control (not recorded which). The donor label of this sample is uncertain.

This clonotype was recorded many times. CDR3 loop: CASSPTGGRQPQHF. Written as DNA, the CDR3 is TGTGCCAGCTCACCGACAGGGGGTCGCCAGCCCCAGCATTTT. This chain uses TRBV18 with TRBJ1-5, with 9 bases lining up with TRBD1. CDR1 KGHSH and CDR2 LQKENI come from the germline V gene. After removal of 3 bases from V and 7 bases from J, the junction contained 4 bases not matched to a gene. The CDR3 is made up of 14 amino acids.

The gene calls are TRBV5-8 and TRBJ2-4; tentatively, D is TRBD2 (5 bases). In germline, CDR1 is SGHTS, CDR2 YDEGEE. Deletions cut 4 bases from V and 0 bases from J, with 14 bases between. The CDR3 has 16 amino acids. The CDR3 loop is CASSEGTALAKNIQYF. CDR3 sequence (DNA): TGTGCCAGCAGCGAGGGTACAGCCCTAGCCAAAAACATTCAGTACTTC.

This clonotype has a count of ten or more. The CDR3 sequence: CASSLSSGYNEQFF. DNA for the CDR3: TGTGCCAGCAGCTTATCTAGCGGGTACAATGAGCAGTTCTTC. The chain uses TRBV5-4 and TRBJ2-1; 8 bases align to TRBD2. With 2 bases clipped from V and 4 bases from J, the junction kept 2 bases outside the gene matches. CDR1 and CDR2 from the germline V gene are SGHNT and YYREEE (reference sequence). CDR3 length: 14 residues.